This T cell receptor beta chain was identified in a study of cytomegalovirus exposure and HLA in healthy donors. The overall study: A previous analysis identified approximately 110 million unique TCR beta sequences derived from around 200 million T cells.

Remarks on this clone: Its antigen is not known.

This CDR3 comprises 13 residues. Germline CDR1 MDHEN, CDR2 SYDVKM. J was trimmed by 8 bases and V by 7 bases; bases with no gene match: 10. PCR was performed using 60 Vbeta and 13 Jbeta primers. Profiling relied on immunoSEQ multiplex PCR, and the TCRdb table lists in-frame clones only, not all of them. The repertoire holds tens of thousands of clones, with under 70% as singletons. Study results and limitations: Later on, an analysis tied approximately 17,000 TCR beta sequences to HLA alleles at 0.05 false discovery rate. Researchers counted 164 TCR beta chains as cytomegalovirus-associated. TCR beta sequences reportedly predicted most subjects' HLA-A and HLA-B alleles accurately.

Specimen: PBMCs. This clonotype was sampled from a woman in her 50s in good health and CMV-seropositive. The chain uses TRBV28 and TRBJ1-2, with TRBD1 matching over 7 bases. The CDR3, as DNA: TGTGCCAGCATAAAAGGGGGCGCGTGGGGCTACACCTTC. This encodes CASIKGGAWGYTF.